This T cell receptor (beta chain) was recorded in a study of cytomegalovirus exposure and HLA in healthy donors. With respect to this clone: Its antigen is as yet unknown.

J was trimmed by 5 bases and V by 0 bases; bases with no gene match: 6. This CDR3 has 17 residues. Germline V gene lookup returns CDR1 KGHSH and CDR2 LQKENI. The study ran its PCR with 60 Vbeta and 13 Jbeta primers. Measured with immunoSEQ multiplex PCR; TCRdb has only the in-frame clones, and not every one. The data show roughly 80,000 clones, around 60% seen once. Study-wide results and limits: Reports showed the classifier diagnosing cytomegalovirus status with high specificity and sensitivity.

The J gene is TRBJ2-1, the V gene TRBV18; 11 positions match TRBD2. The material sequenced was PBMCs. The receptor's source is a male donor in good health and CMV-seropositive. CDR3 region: CASSPPLAGGTNNEQFF. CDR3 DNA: TGTGCCAGCTCACCACCGCTAGCGGGAGGCACAAACAATGAGCAGTTCTTC.